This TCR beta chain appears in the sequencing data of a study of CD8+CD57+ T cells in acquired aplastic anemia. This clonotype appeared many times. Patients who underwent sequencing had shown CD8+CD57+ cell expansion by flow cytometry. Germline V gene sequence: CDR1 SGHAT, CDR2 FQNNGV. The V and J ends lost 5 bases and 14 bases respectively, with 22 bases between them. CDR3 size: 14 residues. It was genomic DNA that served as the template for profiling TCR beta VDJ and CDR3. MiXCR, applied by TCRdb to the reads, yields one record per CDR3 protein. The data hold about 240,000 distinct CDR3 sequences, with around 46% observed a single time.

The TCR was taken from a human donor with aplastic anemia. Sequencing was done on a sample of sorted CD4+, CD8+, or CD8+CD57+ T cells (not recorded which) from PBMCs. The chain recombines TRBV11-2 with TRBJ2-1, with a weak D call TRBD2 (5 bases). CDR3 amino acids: CASSPSPVLGVKFF. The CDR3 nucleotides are TGTGCCAGCAGCCCATCCCCTGTACTAGGCGTTAAGTTCTTC.